A single T cell receptor beta chain is shown here with its context. Adults between roughly 18 and 89 years of age took part from 24 US areas. Data came from immunoSEQ multiplex PCR; TCRdb stores just in-frame clones and leaves some out. The table includes around 190,000 clones, approximately 86% detected once. This sample is part of a study of blood T cell repertoires in COVID-19. Study in general: The study drew acute and convalescent COVID-19 samples from the United States, Italy and Spain.

Germline V lookup: CDR1 SGHTS, CDR2 YDEGEE. The CDR3 extends over 15 amino acids. V gave up 2 bases and J gave up 9 bases, with 18 bases separating them. This TCR derives from a man aged 18 to 30 with acute COVID-19. The chain has TRBV5-8 and TRBJ2-4, with TRBD1 as a possible D gene (6 bases). The sample comprised PBMCs or T cells enriched from blood (not recorded which). CDR3 in DNA: TGTGCCAGCAGCTTAAGAAGGACAGCTTTTACCATTCAGTACTTC. Amino acid sequence: CASSLRRTAFTIQYF.